The entry below gives a single TCR beta chain sequence along with its context. This clone's antigen is unknown. Within one base of it there is no much larger clone, and no base qualities were kept. Taken with the paper, the label for treatment or condition translates to: in vitro stimulation with specific CMV peptide epitopes to enrich CMV-specific T cells. The sample originates from a study of T cell repertoires in cytomegalovirus infection (dated by TCRdb to between 2019 and 2020). Looking at the study overall: Alongside well-studied HLA-B-restricted epitopes, the peptide stimulations were aimed at recently identified HLA-C-restricted CMV epitopes, whose presentation resists viral immunomodulation. Donor HLA type was relevant to the analysis, as public TCR beta signatures indicated carriage of CMV infection together with the matching HLA type.

Broad study findings and their caveats: The ex vivo response was dominated by HLA-C-restricted CMV-specific TCR beta clonotypes, which also provided the single most frequent clonotype in two of eight donors. Cumulative frequency of public TCR beta family members discriminated carriers of CMV infection plus the relevant HLA type in this cohort and an independent approximately 340-donor cohort.

The CDR3 measures 15 amino acids from cysteine to phenylalanine. The read is trimmed to its CDR3 DNA, 45 bases read in frame from base 1. V lost 8 bases and J lost 6 bases, and the count of bases not matched to a germline gene is 9. In the germline V gene, CDR1 corresponds to SGHTA and CDR2 to FQGNSA. Sequencer: Illumina HiSeq 1500. In-frame beta chains were kept once TCRdb had trimmed the public reads at Q25 with fastp and called clones with MiXCR. For every CDR3 protein sequence, its rows merge into one entry that carries the most common genes and DNA. This sample lists under 300,000 distinct CDR3 sequences; 20% to 25% were detected once. The ten largest clones take up under 25% of the sample.

The sequenced sample was cultured PBMCs, obtained from culture after CMV antigen stimulation. The TCR comes from a human donor in good health (CMV status not recorded). Some clones in this sample may be carry-over from other donors' samples. Recombination linked TRBV7-2 to TRBJ2-7; 14 middle bases align to TRBD2. The CDR3 corresponds to CASRLAGGPSSEQYF. The DNA sequence is as follows: TGTGCCAGCCGACTAGCGGGAGGGCCATCGTCCGAGCAGTACTTC.